This entry features one T cell receptor beta chain sequence. Its antigen remains unknown. Generated by immunoSEQ multiplex PCR, the TCRdb table keeps only in-frame clones and is missing some. This table holds around 2,000,000 clones, roughly 94% found once. The sample originates from a study of shared clonotypes between healthy human individuals. Study-level results: Clonotypes not shared had lower generation probabilities than those common to all four donors. Represented genetic and exposure-history diversity was restricted by having few donors. What naive subsets generally showed was a larger estimated richness than memory subsets showed.

Caucasian adults residing in Nashville, Tennessee made up all the donors. Trimming shortened V by 6 bases and J by 0 bases, and 10 bases separated the two germline ends. The length of the CDR3 is 14 residues. CDR1 and CDR2 from the germline V gene are MNHEY and SVGAGI. Sequencing input: naive CD4+ T cells sorted from blood. Stated subset: CD45RA+ positively selected. The rearrangement joins TRBV6-5 to TRBJ2-3; D may be TRBD1 (5 bases). This TCR derives from a man younger than 35 in good health. As DNA, the CDR3 is TGTGCCAGCAGGCGGACACTAAGCACAGATACGCAGTATTTT. Translating gives CASRRTLSTDTQYF.